These 23 T cell receptor beta chains were sequenced from one sample in a study of shared clonotypes between healthy human individuals. Profiled with immunoSEQ multiplex PCR; TCRdb holds only in-frame clones, not every one. The table has over 2 million clones, over 85% seen once. The sequencing sample was made of naive CD4+ T cells sorted from blood. As for subset: CD45RA+ positively selected. These receptors originate from a young man in good health.

V usage is TRBV10-3 and J usage is TRBJ1-3; no clear D gene. The CDR3 is made up of 15 amino acids. V was shortened by 5 bases and J by 3 bases, with 14 bases between the two germline ends. CDR1 ENHRY and CDR2 SYGVKD come from the germline V gene. The CDR3 region has the DNA TGTGCCATCAGTACCACCAATGGAGGTGGAAACACCATATATTTT. As protein: CAISTTNGGGNTIYF.

The V and J genes are TRBV4-3 and TRBJ2-1; 9 bases agree with TRBD2. The germline CDR1 and CDR2 sequences are LGHNA and YSLEER. Losses at the gene ends were 4 bases for V and 1 base for J; bases not matched to a gene: 8. The CDR3 covers 17 residues. The CDR3 coding sequence is TGCGCCAGCAGCCCACGGGCTAGCGGGATATCCTACAATGAGCAGTTCTTC. Translation gives CASSPRASGISYNEQFF.

The gene calls are TRBV6-5 and TRBJ1-4; perhaps TRBD1 as D (6 bases). V gave up 4 bases and J gave up 7 bases, with 13 bases separating them. In germline, CDR1 is MNHEY, CDR2 SVGAGI. The CDR3 is 14 residues long. The CDR3 bases are TGTGCCAGCAGTTCGGGGGCCCCAGGTGAAAAACTGTTTTTT. It specifies CASSSGAPGEKLFF.

The chain carries TRBV6-4 and TRBJ2-5; D is ambiguous. This CDR3 has 14 residues. V lost 4 bases and J lost 4, with 13 bases in between. Germline loops: CDR1 MRHNA, CDR2 SNTAGT. The CDR3 reads CASSVGYVRETQYF. The CDR3 nucleotides are TGTGCCAGCAGTGTAGGCTATGTTCGAGAGACCCAGTACTTC.

This chain uses TRBV28 with TRBJ1-1; tentatively, D is TRBD1 (5 bases). Germline V CDR1 and CDR2: MDHEN, SYDVKM. The CDR3 has 13 residues. With 8 bases removed from V and 8 bases from J, the gap between germline ends came to 18 bases. CDR3 in amino acids: CASLRIQAGEAFF. CDR3 nucleotide sequence: TGTGCCAGCCTCAGGATCCAGGCAGGGGAAGCTTTCTTT.

V gene TRBV7-9 combines with J gene TRBJ2-7; TRBD2 agrees at 12 bases. With 1 base clipped from V and 9 bases from J, the junction kept 4 bases outside the gene matches. The CDR3 runs to 14 residues. Germline V lookup: CDR1 SEHNR, CDR2 FQNEAQ (reference sequence). DNA for the CDR3: TGTGCCAGCAGCTTAGAACTAGCGGGGGGAATGCAGTACTTC. Amino acids: CASSLELAGGMQYF.

This chain links TRBV7-3 with TRBJ1-1; 8 bases map to TRBD1. The CDR3 is 15 amino acids. Germline CDR1 and CDR2: SGHTA and FQGTGA. The V gene end was trimmed by 3 bases and the J gene end by 2 bases; junction bases not matched to a gene: 5. The CDR3 sequence: CASSFSGGLNTEAFF. The CDR3 DNA reads TGTGCCAGCAGCTTTTCAGGGGGCCTAAACACTGAAGCTTTCTTT.

This clone appeared a single time. This CDR3 is also generated by other DNA sequences in the sample. CDR3 amino acids: CASSDGLSYEQYF. DNA of the CDR3: TGTGCCAGCAGTGACGGCCTCTCCTACGAGCAGTACTTC. The V gene is TRBV2, the J gene TRBJ2-7; no clear D gene. Trimming removed 3 bases from V and 0 bases from J, with 6 bases in between. The CDR3 covers 13 residues. The V gene's germline CDR1 is SNHLY and CDR2 FYNNEI.

The chain recombines TRBV5-4 with TRBJ2-7, with 12 positions matching TRBD1. The CDR3 has 16 residues. In germline, CDR1 is SGHNT, CDR2 YYREEE (reference sequence). Trimming cost V 4 bases and J 4 bases; bases outside gene matches: 9. The CDR3 coding sequence is TGTGCCAGCAGCCGCTCGGGACAGGGGGCGAGGTACGAGCAGTACTTC. This sequence encodes CASSRSGQGARYEQYF.

V is TRBV6-5 and J is TRBJ2-7, with 7 bases matching TRBD1. The trim removed 5 bases at V and 2 bases at J, leaving 9 bases unmatched. Germline V CDR1 and CDR2: MNHEY, SVGAGI. The CDR3 is 15 residues long. The CDR3 DNA follows: TGTGCCAGCAGTCGCACCCAGGGGGTAACCTACGAGCAGTACTTC. Amino acids: CASSRTQGVTYEQYF.

The rearrangement links TRBV9 to TRBJ2-7; 7 bases are shared with TRBD1. CDR1 and CDR2 from the germline V gene are SGDLS and YYNGEE. There are 14 residues in the CDR3. After removal of 4 bases from V and 1 base from J, the junction contained 5 bases not matched to a gene. The CDR3 region is CASSRRDSSYEQYF. The CDR3, as DNA: TGTGCCAGCAGCAGACGGGACAGTTCCTACGAGCAGTACTTC.

The chain recombines TRBV4-1 with TRBJ2-5; D is uncertain. This CDR3 has 14 amino acids. Deletions cut 3 bases from V and 5 bases from J, with 13 bases between. CDR1 and CDR2 (germline): MGHRA, YSYEKL. The CDR3 DNA reads TGCGCCAGCAGCCATGCACAACCCTTGGAGACCCAGTACTTC. This codes for CASSHAQPLETQYF.

J is TRBJ1-1 and V is TRBV5-1; D is perhaps TRBD1 (5 bases). V was shortened by 5 bases and J by 1 base, with 12 bases between the two germline ends. The CDR3 sequence is 14 residues long. Germline V gene lookup returns CDR1 SGHRS and CDR2 YFSETQ. The chain's CDR3 is CASRRGAENTEAFF. Here the CDR3 DNA reads TGCGCCAGCAGGAGAGGGGCGGAGAACACTGAAGCTTTCTTT. Full variable domain (remainder filled in from reference TRBV5-1 and TRBJ1-1): KAGVTQTPRYLIKTRGQQVTLSCSPISGHRSVSWYQQTPGQGLQFLFEYFSETQRNKGNFPGRFSGRQFSNSRSEMNVSTLELGDSALYLCASRRGAENTEAFFGQGTRLTVV.

The chain is built from TRBV29-1 and TRBJ2-3; 11 positions agree with TRBD2. CDR1 SQVTM and CDR2 ANQGSEA come from the germline V gene. The CDR3 sequence is 15 residues long. The trim removed 6 bases at V and 2 bases at J, leaving 7 bases unmatched. CDR3: CSVTPTSGTTDTQYF. In DNA form, the CDR3 reads TGCAGCGTAACACCGACTAGCGGGACCACAGATACGCAGTATTTT.

V gene TRBV4-1 combines with J gene TRBJ2-1; 8 positions match TRBD2. The CDR3 contains 16 residues. Germline V gene sequence: CDR1 MGHRA, CDR2 YSYEKL. V shed 6 bases and J 0 bases; nucleotides not matched to a gene: 7. CDR3 DNA: TGCGCCAGCAGGCCTCCCGGGACTAGCTCCTACAATGAGCAGTTCTTC. Its protein is CASRPPGTSSYNEQFF.

This clone occurred once. The chain couples TRBV5-4 to TRBJ2-4; TRBD1 matches 8 bases. The CDR3 has 14 amino acids. Trimming at V came to 4 bases and at J to 5 bases, leaving 5 bases not matched to a gene. Germline V lookup: CDR1 SGHNT, CDR2 YYREEE (reference sequence). This CDR3 reads CASSVGTGQNIQYF. The CDR3 bases are TGTGCCAGCAGCGTAGGGACAGGTCAAAACATTCAGTACTTC.

The chain recombines TRBV10-3 with TRBJ2-3; D is unresolved. Germline V gene data show CDR1 as ENHRY and CDR2 as SYGVKD. This CDR3 contains 11 residues. The ends were cut back, 4 bases at V and 4 bases at J, with 3 bases in the middle. CDR3 sequence reads: CAISVADTQYF. CDR3 nucleotide sequence: TGTGCCATCAGTGTGGCAGATACGCAGTATTTT.

J is TRBJ2-5 and V is TRBV2; D remains ambiguous. Germline V lookup: CDR1 SNHLY, CDR2 FYNNEI. V lost 5 bases and J 2 bases, leaving 12 bases between the germline ends. The CDR3 is 14 residues long. The CDR3 is CASSSREGQETQYF. The CDR3 nucleotides read TGTGCCAGCAGTAGTAGGGAAGGGCAAGAGACCCAGTACTTC.

About this clone: This CDR3 is also generated by other DNA sequences in the sample. The chain combines TRBV29-1 with TRBJ2-3; 8 bases are a match to TRBD1. CDR1 is SQVTM and CDR2 is ANQGSEA in the germline V gene. The V gene end was trimmed by 3 bases and the J gene end by 1 base; junction bases not matched to a gene: 0. CDR3 length: 13 amino acids. In nucleotides, the CDR3 is TGCAGCGTTGAGACAGGGGGCACAGATACGCAGTATTTT. Translating gives CSVETGGTDTQYF.

This chain links TRBV4-1 with TRBJ1-4; 7 bases are shared with TRBD1. The CDR3 sequence is 15 residues long. CDR1 is MGHRA and CDR2 is YSYEKL in the germline V gene. J was trimmed by 1 base and V by 1 base; bases with no gene match: 0. CDR3 loop: CASSQGQGTNEKLFF. The DNA for the CDR3 is TGCGCCAGCAGCCAAGGACAGGGAACTAATGAAAAACTGTTTTTT.

This chain uses TRBV30 with TRBJ1-4; possibly TRBD1 for D (5 bases). With 4 bases removed from V and 2 bases from J, the gap between germline ends came to 11 bases. The germline V gene has CDR1 GTSNPN and CDR2 SVGIG (reference sequence). The CDR3 sequence is 14 residues long. The CDR3 here is CAWTPTVTNEKLFF. The CDR3 DNA follows: TGTGCCTGGACCCCGACAGTCACTAATGAAAAACTGTTTTTT.

This clone was counted between two and nine times. The J gene is TRBJ1-5, the V gene TRBV4-1; D not resolved. CDR1 and CDR2 from the germline V gene are MGHRA and YSYEKL. Between the trimmed V and J ends, which lost 0 bases and 4 bases, there was a span of 7 bases. The CDR3 is 14 residues long. CDR3 DNA sequence: TGCGCCAGCAGCCAAGAGGGTCGAAATCAGCCCCAGCATTTT. Residues: CASSQEGRNQPQHF.

With regard to this clone: This same CDR3 is encoded by further DNA sequences in the sample. The genes are TRBV5-1 and TRBJ1-4; D uncertain. The ends were cut back, 5 bases at V and 0 bases at J, with 8 bases in the middle. Germline V gene data show CDR1 as SGHRS and CDR2 as YFSETQ. The CDR3 loop spans 14 amino acids. Here the CDR3 reads CASSRGATNEKLFF. In DNA, the CDR3 is TGCGCCAGCAGTCGAGGTGCAACTAATGAAAAACTGTTTTTT. The variable domain in full, with the rest retrieved from reference TRBV5-1 and TRBJ1-4, is KAGVTQTPRYLIKTRGQQVTLSCSPISGHRSVSWYQQTPGQGLQFLFEYFSETQRNKGNFPGRFSGRQFSNSRSEMNVSTLELGDSALYLCASSRGATNEKLFFGSGTQLSVL.